Listed below are T cell receptor beta chains from one sample, sequenced in a study of cytomegalovirus exposure and HLA in healthy donors. Assay: immunoSEQ multiplex PCR; the TCRdb copy retains only in-frame clones and omits some. The sample has about 160,000 clones; approximately 81% are singletons. Sequenced material: PBMCs. Every receptor here comes from a young man in good health and CMV-seronegative. The CDR3 runs from the conserved cysteine through the conserved F or W. Fields, in order: clone size, D gene, J gene, V gene, CDR3 DNA, CDR3 protein. D genes are given only for firm matches. Clone size, where shown, is once, few, many, or a class for clones that have expanded.

clone_size: -; d_call: -; j_call: TRBJ1-1; v_call: TRBV14; cdr3_nt: TGTGCCAGCAGCCAAGATTACCCCCAGGGGAACACTGAAGCTTTCTTT; cdr3_aa: CASSQDYPQGNTEAFF
clone_size: -; d_call: TRBD1; j_call: TRBJ1-6; v_call: TRBV7-9; cdr3_nt: TGTGCCAGCAGCACCACAGGGGCGATCTATAATTCACCCCTCCACTTT; cdr3_aa: CASSTTGAIYNSPLHF
clone_size: once; d_call: TRBD1; j_call: TRBJ1-2; v_call: TRBV9; cdr3_nt: TGTGCCAGCAGCGTAGGACAGGGCAATTACTATGGCTACACCTTC; cdr3_aa: CASSVGQGNYYGYTF
clone_size: once; d_call: -; j_call: TRBJ1-1; v_call: TRBV5-6; cdr3_nt: TGTGCCAGCAGCCAAAATATGGGGCAAACGAACACTGAAGCTTTCTTT; cdr3_aa: CASSQNMGQTNTEAFF
clone_size: -; d_call: TRBD1; j_call: TRBJ1-5; v_call: TRBV7-9; cdr3_nt: TGTGCCAGCAGTCCACAGGGGGTGAGCAATCAGCCCCAGCATTTT; cdr3_aa: CASSPQGVSNQPQHF
clone_size: -; d_call: -; j_call: TRBJ1-5; v_call: TRBV19; cdr3_nt: TGTGCTACGGGTAGGGGCACCCCCATACTTAGCAATCAGCCCCAGCATTTT; cdr3_aa: CATGRGTPILSNQPQHF
clone_size: -; d_call: -; j_call: TRBJ2-7; v_call: TRBV5-4; cdr3_nt: TGTGCCAGCAGCTCCGACAGGATATTGAGAGACTACGAGCAGTACTTC; cdr3_aa: CASSSDRILRDYEQYF
clone_size: -; d_call: -; j_call: TRBJ2-7; v_call: TRBV5-4; cdr3_nt: TGTGCCAGCAGCTTTCGAACAGGCCCCTACGAGCAGTACTTC; cdr3_aa: CASSFRTGPYEQYF
clone_size: -; d_call: -; j_call: TRBJ2-7; v_call: TRBV28; cdr3_nt: TGTGCCAGCAGTTTAACGGTCTACGAGCAGTACTTC; cdr3_aa: CASSLTVYEQYF
clone_size: -; d_call: TRBD2; j_call: TRBJ2-1; v_call: TRBV4-2; cdr3_nt: TGTGCCAGCAGCCAGACTAGCGGGGGGGCCGATGAGCAGTTCTTC; cdr3_aa: CASSQTSGGADEQFF
clone_size: -; d_call: -; j_call: TRBJ2-2; v_call: TRBV2; cdr3_nt: TGTGCCAGCAGTGAAGGGGAGGAAACCGGGGAGCTGTTTTTT; cdr3_aa: CASSEGEETGELFF
clone_size: -; d_call: -; j_call: TRBJ1-2; v_call: TRBV29-1; cdr3_nt: TGCAGCGTTGAGCTGCCCCGGGGGGGGCGCCATGGCTACACCTTC; cdr3_aa: CSVELPRGGRHGYTF
clone_size: -; d_call: TRBD2; j_call: TRBJ2-5; v_call: TRBV6-5; cdr3_nt: TGTGCCAGCAGTTCGTCTGGGCGGGAGGGGGAGACCCAGTACTTC; cdr3_aa: CASSSSGREGETQYF
clone_size: few; d_call: -; j_call: TRBJ1-2; v_call: TRBV19; cdr3_nt: TGTGCCAGTAGTAGGGCCAACCTCTATGGCTACACCTTC; cdr3_aa: CASSRANLYGYTF
clone_size: -; d_call: TRBD1; j_call: TRBJ1-6; v_call: TRBV6-5; cdr3_nt: TGTGCCAGCAGTTTCGCCACCGGGACAGTCAATTCACCCCTCCACTTT; cdr3_aa: CASSFATGTVNSPLHF
clone_size: -; d_call: -; j_call: TRBJ2-5; v_call: TRBV27; cdr3_nt: TGTGCCAGCAGTCCCCAGGAAGCCCCAACGGAGACCCAGTACTTC; cdr3_aa: CASSPQEAPTETQYF
clone_size: -; d_call: -; j_call: TRBJ1-6; v_call: TRBV14; cdr3_nt: TGTGCCAGCAGCCAAGATCTGCCCCCACTAACCTATTCGCCACCCCTCCACTTT; cdr3_aa: CASSQDLPPLTYSPPLHF
clone_size: -; d_call: -; j_call: TRBJ2-3; v_call: TRBV28; cdr3_nt: TGTGCCAGCAGCCGCCAGGGGCCCGATACGCAGTATTTT; cdr3_aa: CASSRQGPDTQYF
clone_size: -; d_call: -; j_call: TRBJ1-6; v_call: TRBV6-6; cdr3_nt: TGTGCCAGCAGTTACCGACAGAATTCACCCCTCCACTTT; cdr3_aa: CASSYRQNSPLHF